Listed below are T cell receptor beta chains from one sample, sequenced in a study of low-dose radiotherapy and immunotherapy resistance in tumors. TCRdb re-called the reads with MiXCR, one entry per CDR3 protein. The table lists 40,000 to 65,000 distinct CDR3 sequences, approximately 35% of them singletons. This specimen was PBMCs, taken after low-dose radiotherapy plus immunotherapy. The receptors derive from a male donor with rectosigmoid adenocarcinoma. The CDR3 runs from the conserved cysteine through the conserved F or W. Fields, in order: D gene, J gene, V gene, clone size, CDR3 protein, CDR3 DNA. D genes are given only for firm matches. Clone size, where shown, is once, few, many, or a class for clones that have expanded.

d_gene: TRBD1
j_gene: TRBJ1-1
v_gene: TRBV29-1
abundance: many
CDR3aa: CSVQGTGGTEAFF
CDR3nt: TGCAGCGTTCAAGGGACAGGTGGGACTGAAGCTTTCTTT

d_gene: NA
j_gene: TRBJ2-5
v_gene: TRBV24-1
abundance: NA
CDR3aa: CATSDSGTPQETQYF
CDR3nt: TGTGCCACCAGTGATTCCGGGACCCCCCAAGAGACCCAGTACTTC

d_gene: TRBD2
j_gene: TRBJ2-3
v_gene: TRBV11-2
abundance: many
CDR3aa: CASSLGTSYDTQYF
CDR3nt: TGTGCCAGCAGCTTAGGGACTAGCTACGATACGCAGTATTTT

d_gene: TRBD2
j_gene: TRBJ2-5
v_gene: TRBV5-4
abundance: many
CDR3aa: CASSLGGTSGAETQYF
CDR3nt: TGTGCCAGCAGCTTGGGGGGGACTAGCGGGGCAGAGACCCAGTACTTC

d_gene: NA
j_gene: TRBJ2-2
v_gene: TRBV12-3/TRBV12-4
abundance: NA
CDR3aa: CASSLVLGYGTGELFF
CDR3nt: TGTGCCAGCAGTTTAGTCTTGGGATATGGCACCGGGGAGCTGTTTTTT

d_gene: TRBD2
j_gene: TRBJ2-7
v_gene: TRBV6-2/TRBV6-3
abundance: many
CDR3aa: CASSPRAGGPDEQYF
CDR3nt: TGTGCCAGCAGCCCACGAGCGGGAGGGCCGGACGAGCAGTACTTC

d_gene: TRBD2
j_gene: TRBJ2-1
v_gene: TRBV13
abundance: NA
CDR3aa: CASSLWAGGLTNEQFF
CDR3nt: TGTGCCAGCAGCTTATGGGCGGGGGGGCTAACAAATGAGCAGTTCTTC

d_gene: TRBD1
j_gene: TRBJ1-1
v_gene: TRBV27
abundance: NA
CDR3aa: CASSYRQGSANTEAFF
CDR3nt: TGTGCCAGCAGTTACCGACAGGGGAGTGCGAACACTGAAGCTTTCTTT

d_gene: NA
j_gene: TRBJ1-1
v_gene: TRBV6-5
abundance: NA
CDR3aa: CASKAQPMNTEAFF
CDR3nt: TGTGCCAGCAAGGCACAGCCAATGAACACTGAAGCTTTCTTT

d_gene: NA
j_gene: TRBJ1-2
v_gene: TRBV10-3
abundance: NA
CDR3aa: CAISEGATGYTF
CDR3nt: TGTGCCATCAGTGAGGGGGCCACTGGCTACACCTTC

d_gene: NA
j_gene: TRBJ2-7
v_gene: TRBV9
abundance: many
CDR3aa: CASSPGTRGEQYF
CDR3nt: TGTGCCAGCAGCCCAGGGACCCGGGGCGAGCAGTACTTC

d_gene: NA
j_gene: TRBJ2-1
v_gene: TRBV27
abundance: many
CDR3aa: CASRPFGDSYNEQFF
CDR3nt: TGTGCCAGCAGACCGTTTGGGGACTCCTACAATGAGCAGTTCTTC

d_gene: TRBD2
j_gene: TRBJ2-1
v_gene: TRBV28
abundance: medium-sized
CDR3aa: CATKRLAGYEQFF
CDR3nt: TGTGCCACGAAGCGTCTAGCGGGGTATGAGCAGTTCTTC

d_gene: TRBD2
j_gene: TRBJ2-5
v_gene: TRBV3-1
abundance: NA
CDR3aa: CASRLGTSGPETQYF
CDR3nt: TGTGCCAGCAGACTTGGGACTAGCGGTCCGGAGACCCAGTACTTC